The TCR beta chain described here comes from a study of T cells in Graves' hyperthyroidism and ophthalmopathy. Study results and caveats: A model using 13 V-J features told ophthalmopathy apart from stable hyperthyroidism.

In patients aged 18 to 65, hyperthyroidism was newly diagnosed, with duration under 2 months. CDR1 and CDR2 (germline): KGHSH, LQKENI. This CDR3 comprises 17 residues. V lost 0 bases to trimming and J lost 0 bases, with 12 bases between them. RNA transcripts gave rise to amplified TCR beta CDR3 regions. RT-PCR in the first round (using the HTBI primer set) targeted the TCR CDR3. TCRdb redid the calling of the multiplex PCR reads with MiXCR, one entry per CDR3 protein. The table records about 400,000 distinct CDR3 sequences, more than 13% of them present only once. This clonotype was seen at least ten times. Its antigen remains unidentified.

What was sequenced was blood. The V gene is TRBV18, the J gene TRBJ2-1; no definite D call. The clonotype comes from a woman in her twenties or thirties with Graves' hyperthyroidism. DNA of the CDR3: TGTGCCAGCTCACCACCGGTGGGGATATCCTCCTACAATGAGCAGTTCTTC. Encoded protein: CASSPPVGISSYNEQFF.